This T cell receptor (beta chain) was identified during a study of shared clonotypes between healthy human individuals. Overall study results and limits: What naive subsets generally showed was a larger estimated richness than memory subsets showed. The sharing of 4.5% to 5.5% of naive CD4 clonotypes was seen across a few donors. Generation probability values for non-shared clonotypes were lower than those for clonotypes shared by all four donors.

Naive CD8 cells lacked CD45RO and underwent positive selection for CCR7, leaving out terminally differentiated effector memory CD45RA+ cells. Remarks on this clone: Its antigen is unidentified.

CDR1 DFQATT and CDR2 SNEGSKA come from the germline V gene (reference sequence). The CDR3 spans 8 residues. Deep-level running was used for the assay. Here immunoSEQ multiplex PCR was the method, and the copy in TCRdb shows in-frame clones only, minus some. This sample has around 2,000,000 clones, with about 95% found just once. This rearrangement joins TRBV20-1 to TRBJ2-7; D is undetermined. Sequenced sample: naive CD8+ T cells sorted from blood. The source of this sequence is a man younger than 30 in good health. The CDR3 sequence: CRDYEQYF. The DNA of the CDR3 is TGCAGGGACTACGAGCAGTACTTC.